This is a list of T cell receptor beta chains from one sample in a study of blood T cell repertoires in COVID-19. Sequencing used immunoSEQ multiplex PCR; TCRdb keeps in-frame clones, though not all of them. The table has 40,000 to 55,000 clones, around 80% seen once. Sequencing was done on a sample of peripheral blood. The receptor source for this set is an older man with acute or convalescent COVID-19. The CDR3 runs from the conserved cysteine through the conserved F or W. The D gene is left open where the match is weak. Clone size appears in some rows only: once, few, many, or a class for an expanded clone.

cdr3_length	j_call	clone_size	v_call	d_call	cdr3_aa	cdr3_nt
15	TRBJ2-1	once	TRBV6-4	-	CASSVGTSAYNEQFF	TGTGCCAGCAGTGTAGGGACTTCAGCCTACAATGAGCAGTTCTTC
14	TRBJ1-3	-	TRBV5-1	-	CASSLGTGGNTIYF	TGCGCCAGCAGCTTGGGCACGGGTGGAAACACCATATATTTT
15	TRBJ2-1	medium-sized	TRBV6-2/TRBV6-3	-	CASSSLVSSYNEQFF	TGTGCCAGCAGTTCTCTAGTTAGCTCCTACAATGAGCAGTTCTTC
14	TRBJ1-5	once	TRBV30	-	CAWSRGSMNQPQHF	TGTGCCTGGAGCCGAGGAAGTATGAATCAGCCCCAGCATTTT
13	TRBJ1-5	-	TRBV28	-	CATSSGLYQPQHF	TGTGCCACCAGTTCCGGACTGTATCAGCCCCAGCATTTT
15	TRBJ2-3	-	TRBV4-3	TRBD1	CASATGTGETDTQYF	TGCGCCAGCGCTACCGGGACAGGGGAAACAGATACGCAGTATTTT
15	TRBJ1-1	-	TRBV5-8	TRBD1	CASSLHRGVNTEAFF	TGTGCCAGCAGCTTACACAGGGGAGTGAACACTGAAGCTTTCTTT
14	TRBJ1-6	-	TRBV10-3	-	CATYSSSYNSPLHF	TGTGCCACCTACAGTAGCTCCTATAATTCACCCCTCCACTTT
16	TRBJ2-3	-	TRBV12-5	TRBD2	CASGFGLAGAGDTQYF	TGTGCTAGTGGTTTCGGACTAGCGGGGGCCGGGGATACGCAGTATTTT
15	TRBJ1-6	-	TRBV19	TRBD1	CASRRTGPLNSPLHF	TGTGCCAGTAGAAGGACAGGGCCATTAAATTCACCCCTCCACTTT
15	TRBJ1-3	many	TRBV7-2	-	CASSLAGRGGNTIYF	TGTGCCAGCAGCTTAGCGGGGAGGGGTGGAAACACCATATATTTT
18	TRBJ1-3	-	TRBV7-3	TRBD1	CASSRGSPGQGAGNTIYF	TGTGCCAGCAGCCGAGGAAGTCCGGGACAGGGTGCTGGAAACACCATATATTTT
14	TRBJ2-5	-	TRBV19	-	CASSGAPGQETQYF	TGTGCCAGTAGTGGCGCACCAGGTCAAGAGACCCAGTACTTC
15	TRBJ2-7	-	TRBV5-1	TRBD1	CASSPDRLASYEQYF	TGCGCCAGCAGCCCGGACAGGCTCGCCTCCTACGAGCAGTACTTC
13	TRBJ2-5	-	TRBV7-8	TRBD1	CASSRDRGETQYF	TGTGCCAGCAGCCGTGACAGGGGGGAGACCCAGTACTTC
16	TRBJ1-2	-	TRBV4-2	-	CASSYTGTTIRYGYTF	TGTGCCAGCAGCTATACCGGGACTACAATTCGCTATGGCTACACCTTC
16	TRBJ1-2	-	TRBV28	TRBD1	CASSRLRGGERDGYTF	TGTGCCAGCAGTCGCCTTCGAGGGGGCGAGCGGGATGGCTACACCTTC
18	TRBJ2-1	-	TRBV7-2	TRBD1	CASSFLDRGWETYNEQFF	TGTGCCAGCAGCTTCCTGGACAGGGGATGGGAAACCTACAATGAGCAGTTCTTC
17	TRBJ2-5	-	TRBV7-3	TRBD2	CASSLGPSSGGQETQYF	TGTGCCAGCAGCTTAGGCCCCTCTAGCGGGGGACAAGAGACCCAGTACTTC
16	TRBJ2-5	-	TRBV4-2	-	CASSQAVLGGQETQYF	TGTGCCAGCAGCCAAGCAGTTCTGGGGGGACAAGAGACCCAGTACTTC
15	TRBJ1-5	-	TRBV7-6	-	CASSLAAGKNQPQHF	TGTGCCAGCAGCTTAGCTGCAGGGAAGAATCAGCCCCAGCATTTT
15	TRBJ1-5	-	TRBV24-1	TRBD1	CATSDPGQGNQPQHF	TGTGCCACCAGTGACCCGGGACAGGGGAATCAGCCCCAGCATTTT
15	TRBJ2-2	few	TRBV14	TRBD1	CASQWGTANTGELFF	TGTGCCAGCCAATGGGGGACAGCGAACACCGGGGAGCTGTTTTTT
13	TRBJ2-7	few	TRBV5-1	TRBD2	CASSKGLAYEQYF	TGCGCCAGCAGCAAGGGACTAGCCTACGAGCAGTACTTC
16	TRBJ2-1	-	TRBV11-2	TRBD1	CASSLRKDRSYNEQFF	TGTGCCAGCAGCTTACGAAAGGACAGGTCCTACAATGAGCAGTTCTTC
16	TRBJ2-3	-	TRBV7-2	TRBD2	CASSSAGTRSTDTQYF	TGTGCCAGCAGTTCCGCGGGGACTAGGAGCACAGATACGCAGTATTTT
13	TRBJ1-4	-	TRBV5-5	-	CASSTQTASRLFF	TGTGCCAGCAGCACGCAGACTGCGAGTCGACTGTTTTTT
14	TRBJ1-4	-	TRBV7-9	-	CASSLGAEGEKLFF	TGTGCCAGCAGCCTAGGGGCAGAAGGAGAAAAACTGTTTTTT
14	TRBJ2-3	-	TRBV7-2	TRBD2	CASSLAGGSDTQYF	TGTGCCAGCAGCTTAGCGGGGGGGTCAGATACGCAGTATTTT
14	TRBJ1-5	-	TRBV2	TRBD1	CASSGQGARQPQHF	TGTGCCAGCAGTGGACAGGGGGCTCGGCAGCCCCAGCATTTT
15	TRBJ2-3	-	TRBV6-5	TRBD2	CASRRTRSDTDTQYF	TGTGCCAGCAGGCGGACTAGGTCCGACACAGATACGCAGTATTTT
15	TRBJ2-7	-	TRBV5-4	-	CASSRDSFSSYEQYF	TGTGCCAGCAGCCGCGACAGCTTCAGCTCCTACGAGCAGTACTTC
16	TRBJ1-1	-	TRBV4-1	TRBD1	CASSLHGTGGATEAFF	TGCGCCAGCAGCCTACATGGGACAGGGGGGGCCACTGAAGCTTTCTTT
13	TRBJ2-2	-	TRBV5-6	-	CASKTGYTGELFF	TGTGCCAGCAAGACAGGATACACCGGGGAGCTGTTTTTT
14	TRBJ1-1	-	TRBV7-9	-	CASSLGTANTEAFF	TGTGCCAGCAGCTTAGGGACAGCGAACACTGAAGCTTTCTTT
18	TRBJ2-5	-	TRBV19	TRBD2	CASTPGLAGGMTKETQYF	TGTGCCAGTACCCCGGGACTAGCGGGGGGGATGACTAAAGAGACCCAGTACTTC
15	TRBJ1-2	few	TRBV7-2	TRBD1	CASSLVGTGGYGYTF	TGTGCCAGCAGCTTAGTTGGCACAGGGGGATATGGCTACACCTTC
14	TRBJ1-2	once	TRBV9	TRBD1	CASSAGQGAYGYTF	TGTGCCAGCAGCGCCGGACAGGGGGCCTATGGCTACACCTTC
14	TRBJ1-2	-	TRBV19	-	CASSWDTDNYGYTF	TGTGCCAGTAGTTGGGACACTGATAACTATGGCTACACCTTC
14	TRBJ1-4	-	TRBV4-1	TRBD1	CASSLDRGLEKLFF	TGCGCCAGCAGCTTAGACAGGGGGCTGGAAAAACTGTTTTTT
18	TRBJ2-2	-	TRBV6-2/TRBV6-3	TRBD1	CASSYSIAGTGITGELFF	TGTGCCAGCAGTTACTCGATCGCTGGGACAGGGATTACCGGGGAGCTGTTTTTT
13	TRBJ2-5	-	TRBV6-5	-	CASSWGVGETQYF	TGTGCCAGCAGTTGGGGCGTCGGGGAGACCCAGTACTTC
12	TRBJ1-6	-	TRBV28	-	CASYDRFSPLHF	TGTGCCAGCTATGACAGGTTTTCACCCCTCCACTTT
16	TRBJ2-2	few	TRBV9	TRBD2	CASSVGGLAGTGELFF	TGTGCCAGCAGCGTAGGGGGACTAGCCGGGACCGGGGAGCTGTTTTTT
13	TRBJ1-1	-	TRBV9	-	CASSPGPDNLAFF	TGTGCCAGCAGCCCCGGGCCGGACAATCTGGCTTTCTTT
14	TRBJ2-5	-	TRBV2	TRBD1	CASSDRGLGETQYF	TGTGCCAGCAGCGACAGGGGGCTCGGGGAGACCCAGTACTTC
17	TRBJ2-1	-	TRBV3-1/TRBV3-2	TRBD1	CASSHIPGQVGEGEQFF	TGTGCCAGCAGTCATATCCCGGGACAGGTGGGAGAGGGTGAGCAGTTCTTC
14	TRBJ1-1	-	TRBV28	-	CATFLFYSNTEAFF	TGTGCCACCTTCCTTTTCTATTCAAACACTGAAGCTTTCTTT
16	TRBJ1-2	-	TRBV9	-	CASSAPPVGGKGGYTF	TGTGCCAGCAGCGCCCCCCCCGTGGGGGGAAAAGGAGGCTACACCTTC
15	TRBJ1-5	-	TRBV18	-	CASSEGGPSNQPQHF	TGTGCCAGCTCTGAAGGAGGCCCTAGCAATCAGCCCCAGCATTTT
15	TRBJ1-2	-	TRBV5-4	-	CASSEEKETGNGYTF	TGTGCCAGCAGCGAAGAGAAAGAGACAGGCAATGGCTACACCTTC
15	TRBJ2-1	once	TRBV9	-	CASSAPGTAYNEQFF	TGTGCCAGCAGCGCACCAGGTACGGCTTACAATGAGCAGTTCTTC
13	TRBJ1-2	-	TRBV2	TRBD1	CASNTDRDYGYTF	TGTGCCAGCAATACGGACAGGGATTATGGCTACACCTTC
15	TRBJ1-5	-	TRBV7-2	TRBD1	CASRVRTGGNQPQHF	TGTGCCAGCAGGGTACGGACAGGAGGCAATCAGCCCCAGCATTTT
14	TRBJ1-1	-	TRBV5-6	-	CASIRLGRGTEAFF	TGTGCCAGCATTCGGCTGGGGAGGGGGACTGAAGCTTTCTTT
16	TRBJ2-7	-	TRBV4-1	TRBD1	CASSQDSTGSSYEQYF	TGCGCCAGCAGCCAAGATTCGACAGGGAGCTCCTACGAGCAGTACTTC
17	TRBJ2-7	few	TRBV15	TRBD2	CATSRDLWEGPPYEQYF	TGTGCCACCAGCAGAGATCTATGGGAGGGGCCCCCCTACGAGCAGTACTTC
14	TRBJ1-5	-	TRBV7-2	-	CASSLGLSNQPQHF	TGTGCCAGCAGCTTAGGTCTGAGCAATCAGCCCCAGCATTTT
18	TRBJ1-3	-	TRBV5-8	TRBD1	CASSLVGGRSLSGNTIYF	TGTGCCAGCAGCTTGGTAGGGGGCAGGTCGCTCTCTGGAAACACCATATATTTT
20	TRBJ1-2	-	TRBV28	TRBD1	CASSLLGSGTGGRGGYGYTF	TGTGCCAGCAGTTTACTTGGATCCGGGACAGGGGGTAGAGGGGGCTATGGCTACACCTTC